The clone carrying this TCR beta chain was picked up a small number of times. Its antigen is as yet unknown. This specimen belongs to a study of follicular helper T cells after annual influenza vaccination. Whole-study results and caveats: ICOS+CD38+ cTfh clonality tracked population frequency, and its change tracked circulating plasmablast change. Day 7 ICOS+CD38+ clones later appeared mostly in ICOS-CD38- cTfh.

Documented time point: 2015-2016 season, pre-vaccination. Donors were community-dwelling with no influenza vaccine in the prior 6 months. Germline loops: CDR1 MNHEY, CDR2 SMNVEV (reference sequence). V lost 3 bases, J lost 1 base, and 7 bases lay in between. The CDR3 is 14 amino acids. TCRdb keeps only in-frame clones here, not all; method: immunoSEQ multiplex PCR. The sample records about 12,000 clones, approximately 80% being singletons. Sequencing was performed on CXCR5+ CD38- circulating T follicular helper cells from blood, taken on the day of influenza vaccination. As for subset: circulating Tfh, non-naive CD4+CXCR5+PD-1+ (ICOS+CD38+ or ICOS-CD38-). The rearrangement links TRBV27 to TRBJ1-5; tentative D call: TRBD1 (5 bases). This clonotype was obtained from an adult who received the influenza vaccine. CDR3 region: CASSFRGSNQPQHF. The CDR3 DNA is TGTGCCAGCAGTTTTCGGGGCAGCAATCAGCCCCAGCATTTT.